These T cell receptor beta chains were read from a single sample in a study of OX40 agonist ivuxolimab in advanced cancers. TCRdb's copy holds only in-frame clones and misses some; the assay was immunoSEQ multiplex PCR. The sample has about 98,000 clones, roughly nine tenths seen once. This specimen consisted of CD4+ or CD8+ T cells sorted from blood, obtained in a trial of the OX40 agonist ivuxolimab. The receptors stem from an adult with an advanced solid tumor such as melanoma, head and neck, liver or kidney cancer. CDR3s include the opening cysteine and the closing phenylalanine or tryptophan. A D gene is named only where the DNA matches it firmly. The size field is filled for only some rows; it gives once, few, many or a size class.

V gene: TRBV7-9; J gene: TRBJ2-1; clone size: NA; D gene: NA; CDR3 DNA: TGTGCCAGCGTCGAATCGGAAATTTACAATGAGCAGTTCTTC; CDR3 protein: CASVESEIYNEQFF
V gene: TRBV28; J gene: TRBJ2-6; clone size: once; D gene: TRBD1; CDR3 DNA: TGTGCCAGCAGTTTCGAAACAGGGGGCTCCGGTGGGGCCAACGTCCTGACTTTC; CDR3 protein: CASSFETGGSGGANVLTF
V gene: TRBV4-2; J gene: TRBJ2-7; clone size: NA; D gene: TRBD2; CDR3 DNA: TGTGCCAGCAGCCAAGGATCAGGACTAGCAGGCTACGAGCAGTACTTC; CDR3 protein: CASSQGSGLAGYEQYF
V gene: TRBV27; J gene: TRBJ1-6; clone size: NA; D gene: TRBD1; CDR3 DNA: TGTGCCAGCAGTTTGACAGGGAGCGAAGTGGCACCCCTCCACTTT; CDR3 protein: CASSLTGSEVAPLHF
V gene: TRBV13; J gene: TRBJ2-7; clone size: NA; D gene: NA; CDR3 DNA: TGTGCCAGCAGCTTATCTCTAGGGACCCTAGCCTACGAGCAGTACTTC; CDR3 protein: CASSLSLGTLAYEQYF
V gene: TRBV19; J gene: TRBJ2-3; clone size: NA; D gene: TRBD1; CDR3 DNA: TGTGCCAGTACCTCTAGGACAGGGGTAAGGACAGATACGCAGTATTTT; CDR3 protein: CASTSRTGVRTDTQYF
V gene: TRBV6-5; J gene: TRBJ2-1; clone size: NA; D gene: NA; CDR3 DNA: TGTGCCAGCAGTTTGAAGGAGGGGGCTACCAATGAGCAGTTCTTC; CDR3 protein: CASSLKEGATNEQFF
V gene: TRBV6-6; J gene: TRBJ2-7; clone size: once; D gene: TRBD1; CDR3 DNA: TGTGCCAGCAGTTACACTGGGACAGGGAACGAGCAGTACTTC; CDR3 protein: CASSYTGTGNEQYF
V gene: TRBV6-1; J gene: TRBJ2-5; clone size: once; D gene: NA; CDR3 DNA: TGTGCCAGCAGGAGGATGGGCGGATCCGGTGAGACCCAGTACTTC; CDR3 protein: CASRRMGGSGETQYF
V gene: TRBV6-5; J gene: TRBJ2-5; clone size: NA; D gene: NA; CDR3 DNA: TGTGCCAGCAGTTACTCGATCGCTGGGGAGACCCAGTACTTC; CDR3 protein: CASSYSIAGETQYF
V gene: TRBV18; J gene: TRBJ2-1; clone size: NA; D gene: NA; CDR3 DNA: TGTGCCAGCTCACCTATCCTAGCCGGGAATGAGCAGTTCTTC; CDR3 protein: CASSPILAGNEQFF
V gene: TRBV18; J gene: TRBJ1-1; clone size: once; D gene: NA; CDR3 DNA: TGTGCCAGCTCACCGTCGGCACAGGGAAGCACTGAAGCTTTCTTT; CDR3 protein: CASSPSAQGSTEAFF
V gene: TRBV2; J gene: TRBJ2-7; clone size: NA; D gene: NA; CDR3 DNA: TGTGCCAGCAGCGCCAGTTCATACGAGCAGTACTTC; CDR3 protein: CASSASSYEQYF
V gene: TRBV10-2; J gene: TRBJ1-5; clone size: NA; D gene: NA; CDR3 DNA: TGCGCCAGCAGTCGGCAGGTTGATAGCAATCAGCCCCAGCATTTT; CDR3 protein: CASSRQVDSNQPQHF
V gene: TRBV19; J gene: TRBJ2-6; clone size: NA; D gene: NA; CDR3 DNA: TGTGCCAGTACTCCGACGCGCTCTGGGGGGGCCAACGTCCTGACTTTC; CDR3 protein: CASTPTRSGGANVLTF
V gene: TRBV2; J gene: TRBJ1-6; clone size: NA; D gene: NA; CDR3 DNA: TGTGCCAGCAATCGCCAGTATAATTCACCCCTCCACTTT; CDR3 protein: CASNRQYNSPLHF
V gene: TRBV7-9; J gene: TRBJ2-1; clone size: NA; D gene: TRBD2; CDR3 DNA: TGTGCCAGCAGCCGAAGCGGGAGGATGGGTAACAATGAGCAGTTCTTC; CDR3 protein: CASSRSGRMGNNEQFF
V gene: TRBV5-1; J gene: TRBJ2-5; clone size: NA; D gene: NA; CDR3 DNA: TGCGCCAGCAGCCACCCACAGGGTGCGAAGACCCAGTACTTC; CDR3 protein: CASSHPQGAKTQYF
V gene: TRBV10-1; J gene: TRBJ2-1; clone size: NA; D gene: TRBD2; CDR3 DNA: TGCGCCAGCAGTTCCGGGACTAGCGGGGACAATGAGCAGTTCTTC; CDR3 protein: CASSSGTSGDNEQFF
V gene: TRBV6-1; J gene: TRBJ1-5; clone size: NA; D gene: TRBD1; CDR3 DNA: TGTGCCAGCAGTCCCGGGACAGAGTATCAGCCCCAGCATTTT; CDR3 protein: CASSPGTEYQPQHF
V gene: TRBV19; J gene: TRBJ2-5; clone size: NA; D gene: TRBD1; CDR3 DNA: TGTGCCAGTAGTCCCTCGACAGGGGGGGAGACCCAGTACTTC; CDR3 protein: CASSPSTGGETQYF